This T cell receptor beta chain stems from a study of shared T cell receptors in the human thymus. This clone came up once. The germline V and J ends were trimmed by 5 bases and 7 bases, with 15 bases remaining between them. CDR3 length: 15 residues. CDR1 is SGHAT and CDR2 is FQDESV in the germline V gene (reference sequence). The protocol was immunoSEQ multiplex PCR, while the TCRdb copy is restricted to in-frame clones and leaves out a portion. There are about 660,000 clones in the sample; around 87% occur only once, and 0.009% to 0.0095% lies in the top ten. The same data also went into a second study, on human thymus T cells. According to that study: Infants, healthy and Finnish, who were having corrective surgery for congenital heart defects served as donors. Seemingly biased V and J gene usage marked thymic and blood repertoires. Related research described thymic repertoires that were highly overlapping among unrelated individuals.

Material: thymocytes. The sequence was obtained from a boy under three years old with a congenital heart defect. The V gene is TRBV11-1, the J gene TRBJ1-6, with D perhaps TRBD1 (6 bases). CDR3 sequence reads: CASSGRRGLNSPLHF. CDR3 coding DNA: TGTGCCAGCAGCGGACGCAGGGGCCTCAATTCACCCCTCCACTTT.